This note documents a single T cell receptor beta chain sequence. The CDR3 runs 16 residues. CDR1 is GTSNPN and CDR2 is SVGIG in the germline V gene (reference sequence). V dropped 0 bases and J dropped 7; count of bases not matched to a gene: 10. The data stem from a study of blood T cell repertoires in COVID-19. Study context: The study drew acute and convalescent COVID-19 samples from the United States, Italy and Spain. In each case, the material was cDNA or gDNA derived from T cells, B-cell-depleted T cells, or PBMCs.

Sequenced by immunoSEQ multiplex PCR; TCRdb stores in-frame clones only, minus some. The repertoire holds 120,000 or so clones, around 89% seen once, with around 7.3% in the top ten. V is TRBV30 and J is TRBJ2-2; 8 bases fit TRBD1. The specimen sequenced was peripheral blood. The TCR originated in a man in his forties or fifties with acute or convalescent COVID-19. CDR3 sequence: CAWSVRTGGWSGELFF. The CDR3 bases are TGTGCCTGGAGTGTAAGAACAGGGGGATGGAGCGGGGAGCTGTTTTTT.